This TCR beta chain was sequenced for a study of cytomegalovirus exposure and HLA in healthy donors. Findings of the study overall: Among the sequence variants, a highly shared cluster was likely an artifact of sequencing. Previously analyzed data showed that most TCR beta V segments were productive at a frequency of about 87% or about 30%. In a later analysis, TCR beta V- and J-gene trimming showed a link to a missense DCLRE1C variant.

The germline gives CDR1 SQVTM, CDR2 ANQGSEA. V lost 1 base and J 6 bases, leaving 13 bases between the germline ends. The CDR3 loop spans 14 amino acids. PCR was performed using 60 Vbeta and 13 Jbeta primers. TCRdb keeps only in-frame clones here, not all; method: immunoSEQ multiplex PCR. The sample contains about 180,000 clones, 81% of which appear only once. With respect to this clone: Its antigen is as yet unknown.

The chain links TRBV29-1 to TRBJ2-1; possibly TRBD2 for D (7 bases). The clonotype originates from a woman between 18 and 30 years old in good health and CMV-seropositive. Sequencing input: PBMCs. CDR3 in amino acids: CSVEVAGAGNEQFF. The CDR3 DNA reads TGCAGCGTTGAAGTGGCGGGGGCTGGCAATGAGCAGTTCTTC.